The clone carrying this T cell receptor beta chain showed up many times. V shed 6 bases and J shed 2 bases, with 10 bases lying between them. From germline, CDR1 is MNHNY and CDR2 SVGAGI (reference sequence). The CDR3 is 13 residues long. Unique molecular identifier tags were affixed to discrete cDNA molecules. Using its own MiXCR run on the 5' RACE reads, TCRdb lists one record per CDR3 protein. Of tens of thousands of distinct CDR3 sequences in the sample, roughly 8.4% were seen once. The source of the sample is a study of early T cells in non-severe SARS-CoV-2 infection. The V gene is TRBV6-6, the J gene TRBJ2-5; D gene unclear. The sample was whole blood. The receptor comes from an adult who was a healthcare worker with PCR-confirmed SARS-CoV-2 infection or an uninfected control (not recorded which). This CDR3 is CASRPSGQETQYF. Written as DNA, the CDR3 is TGTGCCAGCAGACCCTCCGGACAAGAGACCCAGTACTTC.